This T cell receptor beta chain was captured in a study of cytomegalovirus exposure and HLA in healthy donors. General observations from the study: TCR beta sequences reportedly predicted most subjects' HLA-A and HLA-B alleles accurately. Overall, around 160 TCR beta chains were annotated as cytomegalovirus-associated.

This clone was observed a few times. The antigen remains undetermined. In the PCR, 60 Vbeta and 13 Jbeta primers were used. Libraries were prepared by immunoSEQ multiplex PCR; TCRdb keeps only in-frame clonotypes and omits some of them. The table shows 180,000 or so clones, with 76% occurring only once. The specimen was PBMCs. This TCR derives from a woman in her 30s in good health and CMV-seropositive.

The CDR3 DNA reads as TGCGCCAGCAGCCGGACAGGGGCCCTAACCTACGAGCAGTACTTC. This sequence encodes CASSRTGALTYEQYF. This sequence joins TRBV5-1 and TRBJ2-7; TRBD1 matches 9 bases. The V gene's germline CDR1 is SGHRS and CDR2 YFSETQ. The CDR3 spans 15 residues. Trimming took 4 bases from V and 2 from J; bases not matched to a gene: 7.